Listed below are T cell receptor beta chains from one sample, sequenced in a study of vaccination effects on CD4 cells after COVID-19. These receptors lack a known antigen. Profiled with immunoSEQ multiplex PCR; TCRdb holds only in-frame clones, not every one. The data contain about 54,000 clones, roughly 80% of them singletons. The sequencing here drew on CD4+ T cells from PBMCs cultured with HCoV-229E spike peptides, taken before COVID-19 vaccination. The receptors derive from a human donor who received a COVID-19 vaccine. Both conserved end residues are part of each CDR3. Fields, in order: J gene, V gene, CDR3 protein.

TRBJ1-5,TRBV6-5,CASSQGGGHQPQHF
TRBJ2-3,TRBV9,CASSARGPYTDTQYF
TRBJ2-5,TRBV5-1,CASFQPGQGQETQYF
TRBJ2-1,TRBV5-4,CASSLIARNYNEQFF
TRBJ2-2,TRBV4-2,CASSQPQGSTGELFF
TRBJ1-5,TRBV6-6,CASSYSRFGGDQPQHF
TRBJ1-2,TRBV28,CASSFLRDYGYTF
TRBJ2-3,TRBV28,CASSAGGWGTDTQYF
TRBJ2-3,TRBV2,CASEASGAPDTQYF
TRBJ1-1,TRBV11-3,CASSSFGYTEAFF
TRBJ1-2,TRBV3-1/TRBV3-2,CASNGQGNYGYTF
TRBJ2-1,TRBV25-1,CASSDPLYSYNEQFF
TRBJ1-2,TRBV5-1,CASSLAGGSYGYTF
TRBJ1-4,TRBV9,CASSVGQGTTNEKLFF
TRBJ1-6,TRBV5-1,CASSSTGLSPLHF
TRBJ2-5,TRBV7-2,CASSPLGARAETQYF
TRBJ1-1,TRBV5-1,CASSAGRGSEAFF
TRBJ1-1,TRBV7-9,CASSLGMNTEAFF
TRBJ2-1,TRBV5-1,CASSTRTGVTNYNEQFF
TRBJ1-3,TRBV10-1,CASSLGHSGNTIYF
TRBJ1-2,TRBV6-6,CASSESDRVAGYTF
TRBJ1-2,TRBV10-3,CAISEFRDRGPYGYTF
TRBJ1-1,TRBV5-1,CASRGAAGPNTEAFF
TRBJ2-1,TRBV6-6,CASRLLAGGGDEQFF
TRBJ2-3,TRBV7-3,CASSLYGDTQYF
TRBJ1-2,TRBV20-1,CSATDNYGYTF
TRBJ1-2,TRBV19,CASAISRPNYGYTF
TRBJ2-5,TRBV5-4,CASSLDLRGETQYF
TRBJ2-1,TRBV5-1,CASSLGQGRDEQFF
TRBJ1-3,TRBV9,CASSTGSTGNTIYF
TRBJ1-1,TRBV5-8,CASRREPGGEVNTEAFF
TRBJ2-1,TRBV18,CASSPLPTGSYNEQFF
TRBJ2-3,TRBV5-1,CASSLRTHAQDTQYF
TRBJ1-5,TRBV7-8,CASSFSGKDQPQHF
TRBJ1-3,TRBV9,CASSVDGGNTIYF
TRBJ1-1,TRBV10-1,CASSLVKKGRLMNTEAFF
TRBJ1-3,TRBV6-6,CASSRQGLGNTIYF
TRBJ2-2,TRBV24-1,CATSDPGQNTGELFF
TRBJ1-2,TRBV6-4,CASSEVGGIYGYTF
TRBJ2-5,TRBV7-9,CASSPHGLAEGETQYF
TRBJ2-4,TRBV9,CASSGSGGAPSAKNIQYF
TRBJ2-5,TRBV18,CASSPRTEETQYF
TRBJ1-5,TRBV24-1,CATSDLGGQPQHF
TRBJ1-3,TRBV6-2/TRBV6-3,CASSYSQDAYRNTIYF
TRBJ1-2,TRBV2,CASKGQGHYGYTF
TRBJ2-3,TRBV7-9,CASSSTSSTDTQYF
TRBJ1-1,TRBV28,CASSQLGQEAFF
TRBJ1-3,TRBV5-1,CASSLQGAGNTIYF
TRBJ2-3,TRBV28,CASTSEGPGTQYF
TRBJ1-1,TRBV6-2/TRBV6-3,CASSSQANTEAFF
TRBJ1-1,TRBV29-1,CSVHGATLNTEAFF
TRBJ1-2,TRBV25-1,CASSDPRQGLSYGYTF
TRBJ2-3,TRBV10-2,CASLTSGGADTQYF
TRBJ1-2,TRBV6-2/TRBV6-3,CASSRGQNYGYTF
TRBJ2-5,TRBV7-2,CASSLYGMETQYF